One sample yielded the 29 T cell receptor beta chains listed below, sequenced in a study of blood T cell repertoires in COVID-19. Sequenced by immunoSEQ multiplex PCR; TCRdb stores in-frame clones only, minus some. The table shows roughly 230,000 clones, with 88% occurring only once. Sequenced input: peripheral blood. These receptors originate from a man in his 70s with acute or convalescent COVID-19.

The V and J genes are TRBV12-5 and TRBJ2-7; D is possibly TRBD1 (5 bases). The CDR3 is 13 residues long. Trimming took 6 bases from V and 4 from J, leaving 13 bases between them. Germline-derived CDR1 and CDR2 are LGHNT and FRNRAP. The CDR3 protein is CASGGAGPYEQYF. CDR3 nucleotides: TGTGCTAGTGGAGGGGCAGGGCCTTACGAGCAGTACTTC.

In nucleotides, the CDR3 is TGTGCCAGCAGCTCCGGGGTCACAGATACGCAGTATTTT. Residues: CASSSGVTDTQYF. The chain has TRBV7-2 and TRBJ2-3, with D maybe TRBD2 (5 bases). The ends were cut back, 4 bases at V and 2 bases at J, with 7 bases in the middle. Looked up from germline, CDR1 is SGHTA and CDR2 is FQGNSA. CDR3 length equals 13 residues.

This clone appeared once. The rearrangement links TRBV2 to TRBJ2-7; the match to TRBD2 covers 9 bases. With V trimmed by 4 bases and J by 2 bases, 6 bases remained unmatched. Looked up from germline, CDR1 is SNHLY and CDR2 is FYNNEI. This CDR3 region has 15 residues. The CDR3 here is CASSGLAAVPYEQYF. The CDR3 bases are TGTGCCAGCAGTGGACTAGCGGCGGTACCCTACGAGCAGTACTTC.

The chain is built from TRBV2 and TRBJ1-4; D is possibly TRBD1 (6 bases). This CDR3 spans 14 amino acids. The germline V gene has CDR1 SNHLY and CDR2 FYNNEI. The ends were cut back, 6 bases at V and 8 bases at J, with 16 bases in the middle. This CDR3 reads CASRPTGSGEKLFF. CDR3 bases: TGTGCCAGCAGACCTACAGGGTCGGGAGAAAAACTGTTTTTT.

This chain uses TRBV19 with TRBJ2-2; possibly TRBD1 for D (6 bases). The CDR3 extends over 14 amino acids. Germline CDR1 reads LNHDA; CDR2 reads SQIVND (reference sequence). V was cut by 6 bases and J by 0 bases, with 8 bases left in between. CDR3 DNA: TGTGCCAGTAGGGGGACAACGAACACCGGGGAGCTGTTTTTT. Translated: CASRGTTNTGELFF.

This chain uses TRBV24-1 with TRBJ2-1; D unclear. CDR1 is KGHDR, CDR2 SFDVKD, per germline. CDR3 length equals 12 residues. The germline V and J ends were trimmed by 10 bases and 10 bases, with 16 bases remaining between them. The CDR3 protein is CATSRQIGEQFF. DNA of the CDR3: TGTGCCACTAGCCGCCAGATAGGCGAGCAGTTCTTC.

The chain recombines TRBV19 with TRBJ2-1; D perhaps matches TRBD2 (5 bases). The germline gives CDR1 LNHDA, CDR2 SQIVND (reference sequence). This CDR3 region has 13 residues. V lost 7 bases and J 10 bases, leaving 17 bases between the germline ends. In DNA, the CDR3 is TGTGCCAGTACCTCCATGGAGGTTGGCGAGCAGTTCTTC. Protein product: CASTSMEVGEQFF. Based on the CDR3 plus reference TRBV19 and TRBJ2-1, the full variable domain is DGGITQSPKYLFRKEGQNVTLSCEQNLNHDAMYWYRQDPGQGLRLIYYSQIVNDFQKGDIAEGYSVSREKKESFPLTVTSAQKNPTAFYLCASTSMEVGEQFFGPGTRLTVL.

The chain joins TRBV6-5 to TRBJ1-2, with D possibly being TRBD1 (5 bases). The CDR3 loop spans 14 amino acids. The germline V gene encodes CDR1 MNHEY and CDR2 SVGAGI. V lost 6 bases and J lost 4, with 15 bases in between. The CDR3 loop is CASRRDGGSYGYTF. CDR3 DNA sequence: TGTGCCAGCAGGCGGGACGGAGGATCCTATGGCTACACCTTC.

This sequence joins TRBV18 and TRBJ2-7, with TRBD1 matching 8 bases. This CDR3 has 13 residues. CDR1 is KGHSH, CDR2 LQKENI, per germline. The J segment lost 7 bases and the V segment lost 4 bases, leaving 6 bases of the junction unmatched. CDR3 in amino acids: CASSQTGVGEQYF. In DNA form, the CDR3 reads TGTGCCAGCTCACAGACAGGGGTTGGAGAGCAGTACTTC.

This chain connects TRBV27 to TRBJ2-3; TRBD2 matches at 16 bases. Germline V gives CDR1 MNHEY, CDR2 SMNVEV (reference sequence). V lost 5 bases, J lost 2 bases, and 10 bases stayed unmatched. This CDR3 is 19 amino acids long. CDR3 sequence: CASSPGTSGRGFYTDTQYF. CDR3 in DNA: TGTGCCAGCAGTCCCGGGACTAGCGGGAGGGGTTTTTACACAGATACGCAGTATTTT.

The chain is built from TRBV7-2 and TRBJ1-2, with unresolved D. CDR3 size: 14 residues. With 7 bases removed from V and 3 bases from J, the gap between germline ends came to 15 bases. Germline V gene lookup returns CDR1 SGHTA and CDR2 FQGNSA. In DNA form, the CDR3 reads TGTGCCAGCACCGCTTACGGTCGGGACTATGGCTACACCTTC. Translated: CASTAYGRDYGYTF.

The chain has TRBV15 and TRBJ2-5; D is undetermined. There are 12 residues in the CDR3. V lost 1 base to trimming and J lost 5 bases, with 5 bases between them. Germline values: CDR1 LNHNV, CDR2 YYDKDF (reference sequence). In nucleotides, the CDR3 is TGTGCCACCAGCAGAGTTGAGGAGACCCAGTACTTC. This codes for CATSRVEETQYF.

The rearrangement joins TRBV7-3 to TRBJ2-2; 7 positions match TRBD2. V lost 2 bases and J lost 3; bases outside the gene matches: 3. Germline V gene sequence: CDR1 SGHTA, CDR2 FQGTGA. The CDR3 is 15 residues long. CDR3 in DNA: TGTGCCAGCAGCTTAGCGGGGAGGGACACCGGGGAGCTGTTTTTT. Translated, it gives CASSLAGRDTGELFF.

The V gene is TRBV19, the J gene TRBJ2-7; 7 positions match TRBD2. Germline values: CDR1 LNHDA, CDR2 SQIVND (reference sequence). Trimming at V came to 3 bases and at J to 3 bases, leaving 8 bases not matched to a gene. This CDR3 has 15 residues. The CDR3 nucleotides are TGTGCCAGTAGTATCGGGGGGATGGGACGCTACGAGCAGTACTTC. This sequence encodes CASSIGGMGRYEQYF.

The chain employs TRBV19 and TRBJ2-7, with 7 bases lining up with TRBD1. Germline-derived CDR1 and CDR2 are LNHDA and SQIVND (reference sequence). The CDR3 runs 13 residues. V shed 7 bases, J shed 3 bases, and the junction held 6 bases outside the gene matches. The CDR3 spells CASNPGQNYEQYF. CDR3 DNA sequence: TGTGCCAGTAATCCGGGACAGAACTACGAGCAGTACTTC. Full variable domain (outside the CDR3, taken from reference TRBV19 and TRBJ2-7): DGGITQSPKYLFRKEGQNVTLSCEQNLNHDAMYWYRQDPGQGLRLIYYSQIVNDFQKGDIAEGYSVSREKKESFPLTVTSAQKNPTAFYLCASNPGQNYEQYFGPGTRLTVT.

The gene calls are TRBV7-2 and TRBJ2-3, with 7 bases that match TRBD2. Unmatched junction bases numbered 8, after V lost 5 bases and J lost 0 bases. Germline V gene data show CDR1 as SGHTA and CDR2 as FQGNSA. The CDR3 loop spans 16 amino acids. The CDR3 loop is CASSPRGSGSTDTQYF. As DNA, the CDR3 is TGTGCCAGCAGCCCCCGTGGTAGCGGGAGCACAGATACGCAGTATTTT. Together with reference TRBV7-2 and TRBJ2-3, the CDR3 gives the full variable domain: GAGVSQSPSNKVTEKGKDVELRCDPISGHTALYWYRQSLGQGLEFLIYFQGNSAPDKSGLPSDRFSAERTGGSVSTLTIQRTQQEDSAVYLCASSPRGSGSTDTQYFGPGTRLTVL.

Note on this clone: The junction does not match germline at one end; this may be a read error. The chain uses TRBV5-1 and TRBJ2-2, with TRBD1 matching 9 bases. Germline CDR1 reads SGHRS; CDR2 reads YFSETQ. The CDR3 spans 15 residues. CDR3 nucleotide sequence: TGCGCCAGCAGTTTGGGACAGGGCATCCCCGGGGAGCTGTTTTTT. This sequence encodes CASSLGQGIPGELFF.

Comments on this clone: This sample includes further DNA sequences coding for the same CDR3. V is TRBV29-1 and J is TRBJ1-1, with D hard to call. The V and J ends lost 6 bases and 1 base respectively, with 9 bases between them. The CDR3 extends over 12 amino acids. Germline CDR1 reads SQVTM; CDR2 reads ANQGSEA. The CDR3 loop is CSVASGNTEAFF. In DNA form, the CDR3 reads TGCAGCGTCGCATCAGGGAACACTGAAGCTTTCTTT.

The chain links TRBV23-1 to TRBJ1-6; D perhaps matches TRBD1 (5 bases). TRBV23-1 is an ORF, and what it does is uncertain. CDR3 length: 16 amino acids. V was trimmed by 0 bases and J by 9 bases, leaving 15 bases between them. The CDR3 DNA sequence: TGCGCCAGCAGTCAATCGGGGCAGCCCTCCATTTCACCCCTCCACTTT. Its translation is CASSQSGQPSISPLHF.

V gene TRBV5-1 combines with J gene TRBJ1-4, with 11 bases lining up with TRBD1. Germline loops: CDR1 SGHRS, CDR2 YFSETQ. Losses at the gene ends were 0 bases for V and 7 bases for J; bases not matched to a gene: 2. This CDR3 comprises 15 residues. The CDR3 DNA reads TGCGCCAGCAGCTTGGAAGGGACAGGGGGTGAAAAACTGTTTTTT. It is translated as CASSLEGTGGEKLFF.

The count of this clone is one. V is TRBV21-1 and J is TRBJ2-1; the DNA was not used to check the table's D call, TRBD2. TRBV21-1 is given as a pseudogene. The CDR3 sequence is 16 residues long. CDR3: CASSKRREGPYNEQFF. Here the CDR3 DNA reads TGTGCCAGCAGCAAAAGGCGGGAGGGCCCCTACAATGAGCAGTTCTTC.

This clone was recorded only once. The chain uses TRBV6-1 and TRBJ2-7, with D tentatively TRBD2 (5 bases). CDR1 and CDR2 from the germline V gene are MNHNS and SASEGT. V was shortened by 3 bases and J by 4 bases, with 16 bases between the two germline ends. The CDR3 extends over 15 amino acids. CDR3 loop: CASSENEGSGYEQYF. CDR3 nucleotide sequence: TGTGCCAGCAGTGAGAACGAGGGTTCCGGGTACGAGCAGTACTTC.

V usage is TRBV2 and J usage is TRBJ2-2; a possible D gene is TRBD2 (6 bases). The CDR3 consists of 14 residues. V lost 4 bases and J 6 bases, leaving 12 bases between the germline ends. Germline assignment: CDR1 SNHLY and CDR2 FYNNEI. The CDR3 loop is CASSVGGPAGELFF. DNA for the CDR3: TGTGCCAGCAGTGTGGGGGGTCCAGCCGGGGAGCTGTTTTTT. The whole variable domain, remainder taken from reference TRBV2 and TRBJ2-2, is EPEVTQTPSHQVTQMGQEVILRCVPISNHLYFYWYRQILGQKVEFLVSFYNNEISEKSEIFDDQFSVERPDGSNFTLKIRSTKLEDSAMYFCASSVGGPAGELFFGEGSRLTVL.

This chain uses TRBV19 with TRBJ1-2; D is possibly TRBD1 (6 bases). Trimming cost V 5 bases and J 4 bases, with 23 bases left between them. CDR3 size: 17 residues. Per the germline V gene, CDR1 is LNHDA and CDR2 is SQIVND (reference sequence). CDR3 sequence: CASSVFEAGDYGYGYTF. CDR3 DNA: TGTGCCAGTAGTGTATTCGAAGCAGGGGATTACGGCTATGGCTACACCTTC.

This chain connects TRBV6-6 to TRBJ2-7; 8 positions match TRBD1. Germline loops: CDR1 MNHNY, CDR2 SVGAGI (reference sequence). The CDR3 is 13 residues long. Trimming took 7 bases from V and 4 from J; bases not matched to a gene: 6. The CDR3 region has the DNA TGTGCCAGCACCCTCCGGGACAGGTACGAGCAGTACTTC. It encodes CASTLRDRYEQYF.

The chain employs TRBV20-1 and TRBJ2-1; D is uncertain. The CDR3 loop spans 11 amino acids. Germline CDR1 is DFQATT and CDR2 is SNEGSKA (reference sequence). V dropped 1 base and J dropped 5 bases, with 3 bases sitting between them. In DNA form, the CDR3 reads TGCAGTGCTAGAGCCGACAATGAGCAGTTCTTC. Its protein product is CSARADNEQFF.

Written as DNA, the CDR3 is TGTGCCAGCAGACTAGCGGGAGGACTCCCTTACAATGAGCAGTTCTTC. Translated: CASRLAGGLPYNEQFF. The chain couples TRBV7-3 to TRBJ2-1, with 12 bases identical to TRBD2. Germline values: CDR1 SGHTA, CDR2 FQGTGA. The CDR3 loop spans 16 amino acids. V was clipped by 6 bases and J by 4 bases; unmatched bases: 7.

The genes are TRBV19 and TRBJ2-1, with 10 bases fitting TRBD2. In germline, CDR1 is LNHDA, CDR2 SQIVND (reference sequence). The CDR3 contains 16 residues. Unmatched junction bases numbered 5, after V lost 4 bases and J lost 2 bases. The CDR3 nucleotides are TGTGCCAGTAGTACAGAAACTAGCGGGGCCTACAATGAGCAGTTCTTC. It codes for CASSTETSGAYNEQFF.

V is TRBV7-3 and J is TRBJ2-2; TRBD1 agrees at 8 bases. With V trimmed by 5 bases and J by 7 bases, 12 bases remained unmatched. CDR1 is SGHTA and CDR2 is FQGTGA in the germline V gene. The CDR3 is 16 residues long. Here the CDR3 reads CASSPRQGRNVGELFF. Here the CDR3 DNA reads TGTGCCAGCAGCCCGCGACAGGGGCGAAATGTCGGGGAGCTGTTTTTT.